This T cell receptor beta chain was identified in a study of blood T cell repertoires in COVID-19. The overall study: COVID-19 samples, acute and convalescent, were from the United States, Italy and Spain.

In its sample, this clone was seen a few times. The CDR3 consists of 14 residues. J gave up 4 bases and V 2 bases, and 3 bases lay outside the gene matches. CDR1 is SGHRS, CDR2 YFSETQ, per germline. Original analysis: Reference gene primer amplification gave estimated nucleated cell counts. The data were produced by immunoSEQ multiplex PCR, yet TCRdb's version contains in-frame clones alone and is incomplete. The V and J calls and clone size were taken over from that table, and D and trimming were inferred from the DNA. Here the sample spans about 88,000 clones, over 75% being singletons. The sample comprised peripheral blood. The clonotype was recovered from a woman aged 70-85 years with acute or convalescent COVID-19. The chain joins TRBV5-1 to TRBJ2-3, with 8 bases aligning to TRBD1. Here the CDR3 reads CASSFGTGSDTQYF. In DNA form, the CDR3 reads TGCGCCAGCAGCTTCGGGACAGGTTCAGATACGCAGTATTTT.